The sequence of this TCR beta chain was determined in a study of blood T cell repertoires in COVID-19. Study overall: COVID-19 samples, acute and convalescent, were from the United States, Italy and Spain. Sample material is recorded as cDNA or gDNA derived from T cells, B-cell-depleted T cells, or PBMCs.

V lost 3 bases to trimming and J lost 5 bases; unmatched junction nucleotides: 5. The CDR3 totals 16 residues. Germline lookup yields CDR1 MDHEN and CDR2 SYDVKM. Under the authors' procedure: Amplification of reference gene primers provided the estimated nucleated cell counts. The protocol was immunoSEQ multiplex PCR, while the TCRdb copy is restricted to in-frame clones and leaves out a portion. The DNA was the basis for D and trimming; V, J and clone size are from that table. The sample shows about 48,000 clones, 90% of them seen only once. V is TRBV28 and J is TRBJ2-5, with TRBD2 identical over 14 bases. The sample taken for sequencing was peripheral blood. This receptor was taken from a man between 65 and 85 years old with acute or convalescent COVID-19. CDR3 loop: CASSFGLAGGGETQYF. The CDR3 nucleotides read TGTGCCAGCAGTTTTGGACTAGCGGGGGGTGGGGAGACCCAGTACTTC.